A single sample gave rise to the 16 T cell receptor beta chains below, sequenced in a study of T cells in Graves' hyperthyroidism and ophthalmopathy. Amplified regions were TCR beta CDR3 sequences from RNA transcripts. A set of HTBI primers served as the primers for a first-round RT-PCR of the TCR CDR3. TCRdb passed the multiplex PCR reads through MiXCR, listing each CDR3 protein once. The sample lists some 600,000 distinct CDR3 sequences; approximately 15% were seen once. Sample: blood. The receptor set was obtained from a woman in her thirties with Graves' hyperthyroidism that later progressed to Graves' ophthalmopathy.

This clonotype was counted at least ten times. The V gene is TRBV13, the J gene TRBJ2-7; 10 bases are a match to TRBD1. Germline CDR1 reads PRHDT; CDR2 reads FYEKMQ (reference sequence). With V trimmed by 0 bases and J by 0 bases, 5 bases remained unmatched. This CDR3 is built from 17 residues. CDR3 region: CASSLGYRTGGSYEQYF. The CDR3 bases are TGTGCCAGCAGCTTAGGATACAGGACAGGGGGCTCCTACGAGCAGTACTTC.

The rearrangement joins TRBV7-6 to TRBJ2-3; 14 nucleotides agree with TRBD2. V lost 6 bases to trimming and J lost 6 bases; unmatched junction nucleotides: 11. The length of the CDR3 is 17 residues. Germline loops: CDR1 SGHVS, CDR2 FNYEAQ. For the CDR3, the DNA is TGTGCCAGCAGTAGACTAGCGGGAGGGCCTATCGGGGATACGCAGTATTTT. This codes for CASSRLAGGPIGDTQYF.

The sample holds many counts of this clonotype. The chain uses TRBV29-1 and TRBJ1-1, with D perhaps TRBD1 (6 bases). V was clipped by 8 bases and J by 3 bases, with 16 bases between them. This CDR3 region has 13 residues. Germline V lookup: CDR1 SQVTM, CDR2 ANQGSEA. The CDR3 nucleotides read TGCAGCTCCCTCTCAGGGGAGTACACTGAAGCTTTCTTT. Its translation: CSSLSGEYTEAFF.

This clonotype was found many times. The junction departs from germline at one end; a sequencing error may be responsible. The rearrangement joins TRBV6-1 to TRBJ1-4, with 10 positions matching TRBD1. CDR1 MNHNS and CDR2 SASEGT come from the germline V gene. This CDR3 contains 16 residues. In DNA form, the CDR3 reads TGTGCCAGCAGCGAAGTCGGAGGGACAGGGGATGGAAAACTGTTTTTT. This translates into CASSEVGGTGDGKLFF.

This clonotype was detected only a few times. The chain recombines TRBV24-1 with TRBJ2-2, with D perhaps assigned TRBD1 or TRBD2 (6 bases each). CDR1 is KGHDR, CDR2 SFDVKD, per germline. With 5 bases removed from V and 7 bases from J, the gap between germline ends came to 16 bases. The CDR3 is made up of 15 amino acids. This CDR3 reads CATSVVGGADGELFF. The CDR3 DNA sequence: TGTGCCACCAGTGTGGTCGGGGGCGCAGACGGGGAGCTGTTTTTT.

This clonotype has at least ten counts. V and J are TRBV7-8 and TRBJ1-1; a possible D gene is TRBD1 (6 bases). V lost 4 bases to trimming and J lost 12 bases, with 21 bases between them. The CDR3 length is 14 residues. CDR1 and CDR2 from the germline V gene are SGHVS and FQNEAQ. For the CDR3, the DNA is TGTGCCAGCAGCTCCGACCTCAGGGGAGTTTTTCCTTTCTTT. Translated, it gives CASSSDLRGVFPFF.

This clonotype was recorded at least ten times. This rearrangement joins TRBV9 to TRBJ2-5; 7 bases match TRBD2. The CDR3 loop spans 14 amino acids. Trimming at V came to 1 base and at J to 4 bases, leaving 4 bases not matched to a gene. CDR1 and CDR2 from the germline V gene are SGDLS and YYNGEE. The CDR3 sequence is CASSVRAGRETQYF. The CDR3 DNA sequence: TGTGCCAGCAGCGTAAGAGCGGGAAGAGAGACCCAGTACTTC.

This clonotype showed up just a few times. Given a much more abundant clone one base away, this may be a read error. J is TRBJ1-1 and V is TRBV27; D remains ambiguous. CDR3 length equals 15 residues. The germline gives CDR1 MNHEY, CDR2 SMNVEV (reference sequence). CDR3 DNA: TGTGCCAGCGGTTTATACCGGGGAGGGCACACTGAAGCTTTCTTT. Encoded protein: CASGLYRGGHTEAFF.

The table lists this clonotype with many counts. This chain links TRBV11-3 with TRBJ2-7, with D uncertain. The germline V gene encodes CDR1 SGHNT and CDR2 YENEEA. The ends were cut back, 4 bases at V and 0 bases at J, with 7 bases in the middle. CDR3 length equals 13 residues. CDR3 loop: CASSSIVSYEQYF. The CDR3 DNA reads TGTGCCAGCAGCTCCATAGTCTCCTACGAGCAGTACTTC.

The chain links TRBV5-4 to TRBJ2-1, with TRBD2 matching over 13 bases. The CDR3 extends over 17 amino acids. With 0 bases clipped from V and 7 bases from J, the junction kept 7 bases outside the gene matches. Germline CDR1 SGHNT, CDR2 YYREEE (reference sequence). The CDR3 here is CASSLGTSGRAGNEQFF. The CDR3, as DNA: TGTGCCAGCAGCTTGGGCACTAGCGGGAGGGCCGGTAATGAGCAGTTCTTC.

V usage is TRBV15 and J usage is TRBJ2-7; 9 nucleotides line up with TRBD1. The CDR3 is 16 amino acids. Losses at the gene ends were 1 base for V and 3 bases for J; bases not matched to a gene: 7. The germline V gene encodes CDR1 LNHNV and CDR2 YYDKDF (reference sequence). The CDR3 loop reads CATSRVQTGGVYEQYF. CDR3 in DNA: TGTGCCACCAGCAGAGTCCAGACAGGGGGGGTCTACGAGCAGTACTTC.

The rearrangement links TRBV6-2 or TRBV6-3 to TRBJ2-3, with TRBD1 matching 9 bases. V was clipped by 5 bases and J by 8 bases; unmatched bases: 17. This CDR3 has 17 amino acids. Germline V gene lookup returns CDR1 MNHEY and CDR2 SVGEGT. This CDR3 is CASSGLLDRGNLATQYF. CDR3 sequence (DNA): TGTGCCAGCAGTGGCCTCCTGGACAGGGGAAACCTCGCTACGCAGTATTTT.

The rearrangement links TRBV20-1 to TRBJ2-7; perhaps TRBD1 as D (5 bases). The V end lost 6 bases, the J end lost 6 bases, and 24 bases lay between the germline ends. Germline CDR1 DFQATT, CDR2 SNEGSKA (reference sequence). The CDR3 runs 15 residues. CDR3 coding DNA: TGCAGTGCAAATGCAATAATACGCGGCAGGGTCGAGCAGTACTTC. Translation gives CSANAIIRGRVEQYF.

This clonotype was observed at least ten times. The chain employs TRBV24-1 and TRBJ2-1; D is perhaps TRBD1 (5 bases). Germline V gene sequence: CDR1 KGHDR, CDR2 SFDVKD. The V end was cut by 3 bases, the J end by 1 base, with 12 bases between. The CDR3 has 16 residues. The CDR3 DNA reads TGTGCCACCAGTGATACAGGATCACGGTCCTACAATGAGCAGTTCTTC. This sequence encodes CATSDTGSRSYNEQFF.

This clonotype was seen at least ten times. This chain links TRBV5-1 with TRBJ1-4; no clear D gene. The CDR3 contains 16 residues. V lost 2 bases and J 4 bases, leaving 15 bases between the germline ends. Germline assignment: CDR1 SGHRS and CDR2 YFSETQ. The CDR3 is CASSFGDMAGNEKLFF. Written as DNA, the CDR3 is TGCGCCAGCAGCTTCGGGGATATGGCGGGTAATGAAAAACTGTTTTTT.

This chain uses TRBV7-9 with TRBJ1-5; D is undetermined. The CDR3 consists of 14 residues. Between the trimmed V and J ends, which lost 4 bases and 6 bases, there was a span of 13 bases. Germline lookup yields CDR1 SEHNR and CDR2 FQNEAQ (reference sequence). CDR3 coding DNA: TGTGCCAGCAGCTCCCTGGTCCCGGGTCAGCCCCAGCATTTT. Translated, it gives CASSSLVPGQPQHF.